This T cell receptor beta chain was captured by sequencing in a study of cytomegalovirus exposure and HLA in healthy donors. V lost 2 bases and J lost 3, with 5 bases in between. The V gene's germline CDR1 is LNHDA and CDR2 SQIVND (reference sequence). There are 12 residues in the CDR3. Findings and limits, study-wide: Cytomegalovirus association was assigned to 150 to 200 TCR beta chains.

About this clone: Its specificity is not known.

Repertoires were generated with immunoSEQ multiplex PCR, while TCRdb's copy carries only in-frame clones and drops some. The sample includes 110,000 to 150,000 clones, approximately 90% seen only once; the top ten take about 6.6%. The sequenced material came from PBMCs. This sequence originates from a woman in her 30s in good health and CMV-seropositive. The gene calls are TRBV19 and TRBJ2-7; D possibly corresponds to TRBD2 (5 bases). CDR3 nucleotide sequence: TGTGCCAGTAGTATACGGGACTACGAGCAGTACTTC. Amino acid sequence: CASSIRDYEQYF.